This entry lists 10 T cell receptor beta chains sequenced from one sample in a study of neoadjuvant anti-PD-1 for oral cavity cancer. The repertoire was sequenced with immunoSEQ multiplex PCR; TCRdb's copy has only in-frame clones and lacks some. The table includes over 11,000 clones, less than 85% detected once. Noted time point: after neoadjuvant nivolumab, at surgical resection. The input for sequencing was PBMCs, taken after nivolumab (anti-PD-1) treatment. Receptors were obtained from a person between 40 and 85 years old with oral cavity squamous cell carcinoma.

DNA for the CDR3: TGTGCCAGCAGTCCGCCGGTGGGACTAGCCTGGTTGCACACCGGGGAGCTGTTTTTT. It codes for CASSPPVGLAWLHTGELFF. The chain couples TRBV27 to TRBJ2-2, with TRBD2 matching over 9 bases. CDR3 size: 19 residues. Germline assignment: CDR1 MNHEY and CDR2 SMNVEV (reference sequence). J was trimmed by 3 bases and V by 5 bases; bases with no gene match: 16.

This clone has more than one count but fewer than ten. The chain carries TRBV7-9 and TRBJ1-2, with a possible D match to TRBD1 (5 bases). The V end was cut by 4 bases, the J end by 7 bases, with 19 bases between. Per the germline V gene, CDR1 is SEHNR and CDR2 is FQNEAQ (reference sequence). CDR3 length: 15 amino acids. The CDR3 loop is CASSSFKTGVAGYTF. CDR3 DNA: TGTGCCAGCAGCTCCTTTAAAACGGGGGTGGCTGGCTACACCTTC. The full variable domain, in which reference TRBV7-9 and TRBJ1-2 provide the parts outside the CDR3, is DTGVSQNPRHKITKRGQNVTFRCDPISEHNRLYWYRQTLGQGPEFLTYFQNEAQLEKSRLLSDRFSAERPKGSFSTLEIQRTEQGDSAMYLCASSSFKTGVAGYTFGSGTRLTVV.

This sequence joins TRBV11-2 and TRBJ2-1; TRBD2 aligns across 12 bases. CDR1 SGHAT and CDR2 FQNNGV come from the germline V gene. V lost 1 base, J lost 5 bases, and 3 bases stayed unmatched. The CDR3 totals 16 residues. The CDR3 bases are TGTGCCAGCAGCTTAGGGACTAGCGGGACCGACAATGAGCAGTTCTTC. Translating gives CASSLGTSGTDNEQFF.

This clone has more than one count but fewer than ten. This sequence joins TRBV6-1 and TRBJ1-5; the D is unclear. Germline V gene sequence: CDR1 MNHNS, CDR2 SASEGT. The CDR3 sequence is 10 residues long. V shed 2 bases and J shed 9 bases, with 2 bases lying between them. Written as DNA, the CDR3 is TGTGCCAGCAGTGAATGGCCCCAGCATTTT. This codes for CASSEWPQHF.

The chain carries TRBV19 and TRBJ2-2; 8 bases fit TRBD1. Trimming removed 10 bases from V and 2 bases from J; junction bases left unmatched: 3. From germline, CDR1 is LNHDA and CDR2 SQIVND (reference sequence). This CDR3 region has 13 residues. The CDR3 here is CATGGLNTGELFF. The CDR3 nucleotides read TGTGCCACAGGGGGCTTAAACACCGGGGAGCTGTTTTTT.

This chain links TRBV27 with TRBJ1-5; 9 bases agree with TRBD1. This CDR3 has 13 amino acids. In germline, CDR1 is MNHEY, CDR2 SMNVEV (reference sequence). J lost 6 bases, V lost 10 bases, and 7 bases had no gene match. In nucleotides, the CDR3 is TGTGCCACTCAGCCGACAGGGGGTCAGCCCCAGCATTTT. It translates to CATQPTGGQPQHF.

This rearrangement joins TRBV7-9 to TRBJ2-3; D ambiguous. Trimming took off 5 bases at V and 1 base at J, with 16 bases between the two ends. Germline V gene sequence: CDR1 SEHNR, CDR2 FQNEAQ (reference sequence). The length of the CDR3 is 16 residues. DNA for the CDR3: TGTGCCAGCAGCAAACCTCGGGCGTTTGGCACAGATACGCAGTATTTT. It codes for CASSKPRAFGTDTQYF.

This clone appeared a few times. The CDR3 sequence: CASTNRGARDSYTF. For the CDR3, the DNA is TGTGCCAGCACCAACAGGGGCGCCAGGGATAGCTACACCTTC. V and J are TRBV27 and TRBJ1-2, with 7 bases that match TRBD1. V trimming: 7 bases; J trimming: 9 bases; junction bases outside the gene matches: 14. The CDR3 loop spans 14 amino acids. The germline CDR1 and CDR2 sequences are MNHEY and SMNVEV (reference sequence).

The rearrangement links TRBV6-4 to TRBJ2-3; 7 bases map to TRBD1. The V gene end was trimmed by 2 bases and the J gene end by 3 bases; junction bases not matched to a gene: 11. The CDR3 has 17 residues. The germline V gene encodes CDR1 MRHNA and CDR2 SNTAGT. DNA for the CDR3: TGTGCCAGCAGTGACCCGGACAGGCCGTGGGGGACAGATACGCAGTATTTT. Translated, it gives CASSDPDRPWGTDTQYF.

The V and J genes are TRBV7-6 and TRBJ2-3; D is uncertain. The CDR3 is made up of 15 amino acids. The germline V gene encodes CDR1 SGHVS and CDR2 FNYEAQ. The V gene lost 3 bases and the J gene lost 1 base, with 11 bases spanning the gap. DNA of the CDR3: TGTGCCAGCAGCTTGTTTGTCTCACGCACAGATACGCAGTATTTT. Its protein is CASSLFVSRTDTQYF.